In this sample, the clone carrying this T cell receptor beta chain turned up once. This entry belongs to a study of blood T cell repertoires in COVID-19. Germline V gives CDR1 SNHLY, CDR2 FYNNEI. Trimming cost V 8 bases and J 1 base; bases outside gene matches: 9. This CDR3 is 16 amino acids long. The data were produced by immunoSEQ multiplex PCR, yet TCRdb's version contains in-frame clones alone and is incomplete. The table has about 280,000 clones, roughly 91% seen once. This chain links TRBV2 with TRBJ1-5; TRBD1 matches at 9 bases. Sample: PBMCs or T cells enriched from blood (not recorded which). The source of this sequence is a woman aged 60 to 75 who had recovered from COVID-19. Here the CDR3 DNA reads TGTGCCAGCGGATCACAGGGGGCAAGGAGCAATCAGCCCCAGCATTTT. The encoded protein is CASGSQGARSNQPQHF.